The 21 T cell receptor beta chains listed next were all sequenced from one sample in a study of regulatory dendritic cells for organ transplantation. These receptors lack a known antigen. TCRdb's copy holds only in-frame clones and misses some; the assay was immunoSEQ multiplex PCR. The data contain approximately 4,400 clones, 70% to 75% of them singletons. Sorted T cells were CFSE-labeled and cultured 5 days with allogeneic regulatory or mature dendritic cells at 1:10. Sequencing was done on a sample of memory CD8+ T cells from blood cultured with dendritic cells. Documented subset: CD45RO+ memory T cells. The receptors derive from a human donor in good health.

This clone has only a few counts. The chain employs TRBV7-9 and TRBJ2-7; 10 bases map to TRBD2. Germline V CDR1 and CDR2: SEHNR, FQNEAQ (reference sequence). The CDR3 consists of 15 residues. J gave up 0 bases and V 5 bases, and 4 bases lay outside the gene matches. CDR3 region: CASSTASGGSYEQYF. CDR3 coding DNA: TGTGCCAGCAGCACTGCTAGCGGGGGCTCCTACGAGCAGTACTTC.

The chain links TRBV4-2 to TRBJ2-1, with D perhaps TRBD2 (6 bases). V dropped 0 bases and J dropped 7 bases, with 25 bases sitting between them. The CDR3 runs 19 residues. Germline CDR1 LGHNA, CDR2 YNFKEQ. CDR3 region: CASSQDGWEVLTLGNEQFF. CDR3 in DNA: TGTGCCAGCAGCCAAGACGGGTGGGAGGTACTCACGTTAGGGAATGAGCAGTTCTTC.

This clone was found once. The chain combines TRBV30 with TRBJ2-6; D is unclear. Germline V gene data show CDR1 as GTSNPN and CDR2 as SVGIG (reference sequence). The CDR3 length is 14 residues. V lost 0 bases and J 0 bases, leaving 3 bases between the germline ends. The CDR3 nucleotides read TGTGCCTGGAGTGTACACTCTGGGGCCAACGTCCTGACTTTC. Its translation: CAWSVHSGANVLTF.

The chain couples TRBV27 to TRBJ1-5; no definite D call. Germline CDR1 and CDR2: MNHEY and SMNVEV (reference sequence). The V and J ends lost 4 bases and 2 bases respectively, with 3 bases between them. This CDR3 contains 12 residues. The CDR3 DNA reads TGTGCCAGCAGTTCTGGCAATCAGCCCCAGCATTTT. It encodes CASSSGNQPQHF.

This sequence joins TRBV28 and TRBJ2-3; 7 positions match TRBD1. The CDR3 loop spans 17 amino acids. Losses at the gene ends were 5 bases for V and 2 bases for J; bases not matched to a gene: 13. Looked up from germline, CDR1 is MDHEN and CDR2 is SYDVKM. The DNA for the CDR3 is TGTGCCAGCAGTCCCGATTGGGACAGAGATTCCACAGATACGCAGTATTTT. Translating it yields CASSPDWDRDSTDTQYF.

The CDR3 DNA is TGTGCCAGCAGCCTTACGGGCCTGGACGAGCAGTACTTC. Amino acids: CASSLTGLDEQYF. V is TRBV11-2 and J is TRBJ2-7, with D hard to call. Looked up from germline, CDR1 is SGHAT and CDR2 is FQNNGV. The CDR3 has 13 amino acids. Trimming pared 5 bases from V and 5 bases from J, leaving 13 bases between.

The chain recombines TRBV18 with TRBJ2-7; 11 bases are shared with TRBD2. This CDR3 comprises 23 residues. From germline, CDR1 is KGHSH and CDR2 LQKENI. V lost 3 bases and J lost 1; bases outside the gene matches: 26. CDR3 nucleotides: TGTGCCAGCTCACCCGGCCTTCTACACCACGGGACTAGCGGTTATTCCAGATCCTACGAGCAGTACTTC. Translation: CASSPGLLHHGTSGYSRSYEQYF.

V gene TRBV6-4 combines with J gene TRBJ2-1; the match to TRBD2 covers 15 bases. The CDR3 is 14 residues long. CDR1 and CDR2 from the germline V gene are MRHNA and SNTAGT. V was clipped by 3 bases and J by 9 bases; unmatched bases: 0. The CDR3 is CASSEGLAGGEQFF. The CDR3 region has the DNA TGTGCCAGCAGTGAGGGACTAGCGGGGGGTGAGCAGTTCTTC.

The chain is built from TRBV28 and TRBJ1-6, with 9 bases matching TRBD1. The V gene's germline CDR1 is MDHEN and CDR2 SYDVKM. The CDR3 has 15 residues. V lost 7 bases, J lost 9 bases, and 10 bases stayed unmatched. In DNA, the CDR3 is TGTGCCAGCACACCCCGGGACAGGGTTTCTTCACCCCTCCACTTT. Amino acids: CASTPRDRVSSPLHF.

For this clone: The same CDR3 can be traced to other DNA sequences in this sample. CDR3 loop: CASSVSGRAGNEQFF. The CDR3 nucleotides are TGTGCCAGCAGCGTTAGCGGGAGGGCCGGGAATGAGCAGTTCTTC. The chain joins TRBV9 to TRBJ2-1; 11 nucleotides agree with TRBD2. Germline CDR1 and CDR2: SGDLS and YYNGEE. This CDR3 has 15 residues. V shed 2 bases and J 7 bases; nucleotides not matched to a gene: 5.

The V gene is TRBV7-6, the J gene TRBJ2-5, with TRBD2 as a possible D gene (5 bases). The closer fit of TRBJ2-7 to the DNA end suggests the J call may be wrong. The CDR3 is made up of 14 amino acids. Germline values: CDR1 SGHVS, CDR2 FNYEAQ. CDR3 region: CASSPWTDPYEQYF. CDR3 coding DNA: TGTGCCAGCAGCCCGTGGACTGATCCGTACGAGCAGTACTTC.

The V and J genes are TRBV4-3 and TRBJ2-6; D remains ambiguous. Germline CDR1 LGHNA, CDR2 YSLEER. Trimming shortened V by 0 bases and J by 2 bases, and 8 bases separated the two germline ends. CDR3 size: 16 residues. The CDR3: CASSQDRSTGANVLTF. The CDR3 DNA sequence: TGCGCCAGCAGCCAAGATAGATCGACTGGGGCCAACGTCCTGACTTTC.

This clone was seen more than once but under ten times. V is TRBV2 and J is TRBJ1-6, with 9 positions matching TRBD1. The CDR3 contains 14 residues. In germline, CDR1 is SNHLY, CDR2 FYNNEI. J lost 10 bases, V lost 6 bases, and 7 bases had no gene match. The CDR3, as DNA: TGTGCCAGCAGCTATACAGGGGGCGGGTCACCCCTCCACTTT. It is translated as CASSYTGGGSPLHF.

This chain joins TRBV10-3 and TRBJ1-2; perhaps TRBD1 as D (6 bases). The CDR3 is made up of 16 amino acids. With 5 bases removed from V and 4 bases from J, the gap between germline ends came to 20 bases. Looked up from germline, CDR1 is ENHRY and CDR2 is SYGVKD. The CDR3 is CAISLRTDRSLYGYTF. The CDR3, as DNA: TGTGCCATCAGTCTCAGGACAGACCGGAGCCTCTATGGCTACACCTTC.

This clone was recorded only once. The rearrangement uses TRBV7-6 and TRBJ2-7, with a tentative D call TRBD2 (5 bases). The CDR3 extends over 14 amino acids. Germline loops: CDR1 SGHVS, CDR2 FNYEAQ. The V gene lost 1 base and the J gene lost 2 bases, with 9 bases spanning the gap. The CDR3 region is CASSLGGLPYEQYF. DNA for the CDR3: TGTGCCAGCAGCTTAGGAGGGCTCCCCTACGAGCAGTACTTC.

The rearrangement links TRBV7-8 to TRBJ2-3; D gene uncertain. Germline values: CDR1 SGHVS, CDR2 FQNEAQ. Between the trimmed V and J ends, which lost 2 bases and 1 base, there was a span of 13 bases. There are 16 residues in the CDR3. CDR3 sequence (DNA): TGTGCCAGCAGCTTATTGGGCCGGGCCCGCACAGATACGCAGTATTTT. Protein sequence: CASSLLGRARTDTQYF.

V gene TRBV6-4 combines with J gene TRBJ2-1; 12 bases agree with TRBD2. Losses at the gene ends were 0 bases for V and 6 bases for J; bases not matched to a gene: 0. The germline CDR1 and CDR2 sequences are MRHNA and SNTAGT. This CDR3 has 15 residues. CDR3 DNA: TGTGCCAGCAGTGACTCGACTAGCGGGAGCAATGAGCAGTTCTTC. This codes for CASSDSTSGSNEQFF.

The chain employs TRBV19 and TRBJ1-5, with 8 bases matching TRBD1. The germline gives CDR1 LNHDA, CDR2 SQIVND (reference sequence). This CDR3 region has 16 residues. V was clipped by 2 bases and J by 3 bases; unmatched bases: 6. Here the CDR3 reads CASSIFGQGYNQPQHF. The DNA of the CDR3 is TGTGCCAGTAGTATATTCGGACAGGGATACAATCAGCCCCAGCATTTT.

This clone was seen a handful of times. The chain uses TRBV11-2 and TRBJ2-7; D unclear. CDR1 is SGHAT and CDR2 is FQNNGV in the germline V gene. The CDR3 sequence is 12 residues long. V was cut by 3 bases and J by 4 bases, with 7 bases left in between. The CDR3 here is CASSLSDYEQYF. The CDR3 nucleotides read TGTGCCAGCAGCTTGAGCGATTACGAGCAGTACTTC. The full variable domain, rest sourced from reference TRBV11-2 and TRBJ2-7, is EAGVAQSPRYKIIEKRQSVAFWCNPISGHATLYWYQQILGQGPKLLIQFQNNGVVDDSQLPKDRFSAERLKGVDSTLKIQPAKLEDSAVYLCASSLSDYEQYFGPGTRLTVT.

The rearrangement joins TRBV4-2 to TRBJ2-7; D perhaps matches TRBD2 (6 bases). The CDR3 spans 14 residues. Germline V CDR1 and CDR2: LGHNA, YNFKEQ. With 5 bases removed from V and 4 bases from J, the gap between germline ends came to 15 bases. The CDR3 nucleotides are TGTGCCAGCAGCTTACTACCGGGAGCATACGAGCAGTACTTC. Its protein product is CASSLLPGAYEQYF.

This clone has a handful of counts. The chain has TRBV7-8 and TRBJ1-4; TRBD1 matches at 7 bases. Trimming removed 1 base from V and 12 bases from J; junction bases left unmatched: 8. CDR3 length: 14 amino acids. The germline V gene encodes CDR1 SGHVS and CDR2 FQNEAQ. The CDR3, as DNA: TGTGCCAGCAGCTTAGGGGCACAGGGGACGCAACTGTTTTTT. Its protein is CASSLGAQGTQLFF.